This TCR beta chain was sequenced during a study of cytomegalovirus exposure and HLA in healthy donors. Findings and limits, study-wide: For most TCR beta V segments, an earlier analysis put the productive rate at about 90% or about 30% of the time.

On this clone: Its antigen is not identified.

In germline, CDR1 is SGHNT, CDR2 YYREEE (reference sequence). The CDR3 extends over 14 amino acids. J lost 1 base, V lost 4 bases, and 4 bases had no gene match. Amplification used 60 Vbeta primers and 13 Jbeta primers. Libraries were prepared by immunoSEQ multiplex PCR; TCRdb keeps only in-frame clonotypes and omits some of them. This sample has 100,000 to 150,000 clones; about 80% occur once, and the top ten carry about 1.7%. The V call is TRBV5-4, the J call TRBJ2-5, with 7 nucleotides matching TRBD1. The receptor was derived from a man between 18 and 35 years old in good health and CMV-seronegative. What was sequenced was PBMCs. CDR3 region: CASSPGQLQETQYF. The CDR3 coding sequence is TGTGCCAGCAGCCCGGGACAGCTCCAAGAGACCCAGTACTTC. Looking up the rest from reference TRBV5-4 and TRBJ2-5 gives the full variable domain: ETGVTQSPTHLIKTRGQQVTLRCSSQSGHNTVSWYQQALGQGPQFIFQYYREEENGRGNFPPRFSGLQFPNYSSELNVNALELDDSALYLCASSPGQLQETQYFGPGTRLLVL.